This TCR beta chain stems from a study of identical twins. This clonotype was counted only a few times. cDNA molecules carried unique molecular identifiers, and template switching added a universal primer site. MiXCR was run by TCRdb on the 5' RACE reads, yielding one entry per CDR3 protein. The sample has about 700,000 distinct CDR3 sequences, 5.5% to 7.5% seen once. The CDR3 is 15 amino acids. CDR1 and CDR2 (germline): SGHRS, YFSETQ. V shed 0 bases and J 6 bases; nucleotides not matched to a gene: 8. J is TRBJ2-5 and V is TRBV5-1, with 7 positions matching TRBD2. Sequenced: naive T cells sorted from blood. This TCR derives from a man between 18 and 35 years old in good health. The CDR3 DNA reads as TGCGCCAGCAGCTTGGAAAGCGGGATGTTGAAGACCCAGTACTTC. This translates into CASSLESGMLKTQYF.